This entry concerns a single T cell receptor (beta chain). The sample is drawn from a study of blood T cell repertoires in COVID-19. Study information: The United States, Italy and Spain were the sources of the acute and convalescent COVID-19 samples.

This CDR3 spans 13 amino acids. CDR1 is MNHNS and CDR2 is SASEGT in the germline V gene. V dropped 2 bases and J dropped 3 bases, with 7 bases sitting between them. Original analysis: Estimation of nucleated cell counts was performed using reference gene primer amplification. This table comes from immunoSEQ multiplex PCR, and its TCRdb copy is limited to in-frame clones, with some not included. That table gives V, J and clone size, and the DNA gave D and trimming. The sample contains roughly 99,000 clones, approximately 85% of which appear only once. The TCR comes from a woman over 75 with active or convalescent COVID-19. This chain uses TRBV6-1 with TRBJ1-2; D uncertain. What was sequenced was peripheral blood. In DNA form, the CDR3 reads TGTGCCAGCAGTGAAAGGGAGTACTATGGCTACACCTTC. Translating gives CASSEREYYGYTF.